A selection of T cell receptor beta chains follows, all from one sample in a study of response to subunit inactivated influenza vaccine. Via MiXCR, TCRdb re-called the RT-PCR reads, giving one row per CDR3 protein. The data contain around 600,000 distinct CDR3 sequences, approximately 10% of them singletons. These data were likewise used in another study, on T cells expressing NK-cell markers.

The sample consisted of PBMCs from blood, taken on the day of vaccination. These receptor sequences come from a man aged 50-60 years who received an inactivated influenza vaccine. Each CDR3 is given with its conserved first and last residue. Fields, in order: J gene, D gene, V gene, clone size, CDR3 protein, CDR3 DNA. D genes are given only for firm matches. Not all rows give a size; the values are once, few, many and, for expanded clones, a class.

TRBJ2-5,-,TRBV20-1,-,CTRRTLQETQYF,TGCACTCGGAGGACACTGCAAGAGACCCAGTACTTC
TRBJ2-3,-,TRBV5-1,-,CASRPPGGTDTQYF,TGCGCCAGCAGGCCTCCGGGGGGCACAGATACGCAGTATTTT
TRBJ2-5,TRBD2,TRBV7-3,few,CASSSTSGSPSQYF,TGTGCCAGCAGCTCGACTAGCGGGAGTCCCTCCCAGTACTTC
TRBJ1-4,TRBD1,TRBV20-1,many,CSATGTGAGKLFF,TGCAGTGCCACCGGGACAGGGGCGGGAAAACTGTTTTTT
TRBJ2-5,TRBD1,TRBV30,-,CAWSPLTDETGQNHQETQYF,TGTGCCTGGAGTCCCCTGACTGACGAGACAGGGCAGAACCACCAAGAGACCCAGTACTTC
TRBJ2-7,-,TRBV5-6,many,CASSWTQGEQYF,TGTGCCAGCAGCTGGACACAGGGCGAGCAGTACTTC
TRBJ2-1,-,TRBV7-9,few,CASSPGLARYSYNEQFF,TGTGCCAGCAGCCCCGGGTTAGCCAGGTACTCCTACAATGAGCAGTTCTTC
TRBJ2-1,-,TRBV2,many,CASSELRIPRNEQFF,TGTGCCAGCAGTGAATTACGTATTCCTAGGAATGAGCAGTTCTTC
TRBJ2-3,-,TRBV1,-,CTSSQVLAGLYTDTQYF,TGCACCAGCAGCCAAGTTCTAGCGGGGCTATATACAGATACGCAGTATTTT
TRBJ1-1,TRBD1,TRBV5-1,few,CASSSDRGTEAFF,TGCGCCAGCAGCTCGGACAGGGGCACTGAAGCTTTCTTT
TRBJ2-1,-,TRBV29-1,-,CSAPGLAYNEQFF,TGCAGCGCCCCCGGGTTAGCGTACAATGAGCAGTTCTTC
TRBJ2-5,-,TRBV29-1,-,CSVEQTGPPGTQYF,TGCAGCGTTGAACAAACAGGGCCCCCTGGGACCCAGTACTTC
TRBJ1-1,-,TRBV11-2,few,CASSLDRGKGTEAFF,TGTGCCAGCAGCTTAGATCGGGGAAAAGGGACTGAAGCTTTCTTT
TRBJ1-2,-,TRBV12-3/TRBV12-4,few,CASSLELGRGYTF,TGTGCCAGCAGTTTAGAACTCGGGAGGGGCTACACCTTC
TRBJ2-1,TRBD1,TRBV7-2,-,CASSRRDRGHDEQFF,TGTGCCAGCAGCCGCCGGGACAGGGGGCACGATGAGCAGTTCTTC
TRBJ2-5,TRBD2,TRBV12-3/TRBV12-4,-,CASSLMSGGYQETQYF,TGTGCCAGCAGTTTAATGAGCGGGGGGTACCAAGAGACCCAGTACTTC
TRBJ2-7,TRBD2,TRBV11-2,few,CASSLSSGGTYEQYF,TGTGCCAGCAGCTTATCCAGCGGGGGTACCTACGAGCAGTACTTC
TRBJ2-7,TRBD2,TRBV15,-,CATSRDYVAGGYEQYF,TGTGCCACCAGCAGAGATTATGTAGCGGGAGGCTACGAGCAGTACTTC
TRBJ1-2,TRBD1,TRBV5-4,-,CASSPRTGGTYGYTF,TGTGCCAGCAGCCCTCGGACAGGGGGGACCTATGGCTACACCTTC
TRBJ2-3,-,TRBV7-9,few,CASNHVGYTDTQYF,TGTGCCAGCAACCACGTAGGATACACAGATACGCAGTATTTT
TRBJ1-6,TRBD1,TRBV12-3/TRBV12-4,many,CASSWDRGNSPLHF,TGTGCCAGCAGCTGGGACAGGGGGAATTCACCCCTCCACTTT
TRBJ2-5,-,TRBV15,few,CATSRGSLYRDQETQYF,TGTGCCACCAGCAGGGGTAGTCTGTACAGGGACCAAGAGACCCAGTACTTC
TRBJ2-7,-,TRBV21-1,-,CASSLRGKGAYEQYF,TGTGCCAGCAGCCTTCGGGGGAAGGGGGCCTACGAGCAGTACTTC
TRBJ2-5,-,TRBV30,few,CAWSDSAETQYF,TGTGCCTGGAGTGATAGCGCTGAGACCCAGTACTTC
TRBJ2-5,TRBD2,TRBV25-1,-,CASSGLLAAQYF,TGTGCCAGCAGCGGGCTTCTAGCGGCCCAGTACTTC
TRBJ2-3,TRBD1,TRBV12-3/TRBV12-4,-,CASSLVGRGLADTQYF,TGTGCCAGCAGTTTAGTCGGCAGGGGGCTGGCAGATACGCAGTATTTT
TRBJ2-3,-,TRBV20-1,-,CSAPPGLSDTQYF,TGCAGTGCCCCGCCCGGGCTCTCAGATACGCAGTATTTT
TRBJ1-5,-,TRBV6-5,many,CASSLTVYSNQPQHF,TGTGCCAGCAGTTTAACAGTTTATAGCAATCAGCCCCAGCATTTT
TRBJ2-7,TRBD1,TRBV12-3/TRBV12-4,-,CASSSSRQGSYEQYF,TGTGCCAGCAGTTCTTCCCGACAGGGCTCGTACGAGCAGTACTTC
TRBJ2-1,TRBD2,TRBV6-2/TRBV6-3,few,CASRGAGVANEQFF,TGTGCCAGCAGAGGAGCGGGAGTTGCCAATGAGCAGTTCTTC
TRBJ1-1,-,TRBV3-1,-,CASSLGEFGAFF,TGTGCCAGCAGTCTAGGTGAATTTGGAGCTTTCTTT
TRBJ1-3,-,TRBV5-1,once,CASSFDAGVGNTIYF,TGCGCCAGCAGCTTCGACGCAGGGGTCGGAAACACCATATATTTT
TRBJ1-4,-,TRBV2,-,CASMGTANEKLFF,TGTGCCAGTATGGGGACGGCAAATGAAAAACTGTTTTTT
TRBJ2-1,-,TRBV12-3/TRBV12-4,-,CASSFIGDNEQFF,TGTGCCAGCAGTTTTATCGGAGACAATGAGCAGTTCTTC
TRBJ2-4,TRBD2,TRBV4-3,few,CASSPTSGGGMNIQYF,TGCGCCAGCAGCCCTACTAGCGGTGGGGGGATGAACATTCAGTACTTC
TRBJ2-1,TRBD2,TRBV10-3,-,CAISEGPSGSYNEQFF,TGTGCCATCAGCGAGGGGCCTAGCGGGAGCTACAATGAGCAGTTCTTC
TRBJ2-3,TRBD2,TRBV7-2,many,CASSSLGGGNTDTQYF,TGTGCCAGCAGCTCCCTTGGCGGGGGGAACACAGATACGCAGTATTTT
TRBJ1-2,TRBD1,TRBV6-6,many,CASTDRGGDGYTF,TGTGCCAGCACCGACCGAGGGGGCGATGGCTACACCTTC
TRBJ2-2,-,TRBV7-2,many,CASSPSQNRELFF,TGTGCCAGCAGCCCCAGCCAGAACCGGGAGCTGTTTTTT
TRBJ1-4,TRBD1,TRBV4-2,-,CASSQSGTANEKLFF,TGTGCCAGCAGCCAGTCCGGGACAGCTAATGAAAAACTGTTTTTT
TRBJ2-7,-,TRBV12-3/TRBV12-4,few,CASSSTGFTNEQYF,TGTGCCAGCAGCTCTACAGGGTTTACCAACGAGCAGTACTTC
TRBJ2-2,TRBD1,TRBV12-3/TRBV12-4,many,CASSSTGVGELFF,TGTGCCAGCAGCTCTACAGGGGTCGGGGAGCTGTTTTTT